This T cell receptor (beta chain) is drawn from a study of blood T cell repertoires in COVID-19. At the level of the study: From the United States, Italy and Spain came samples of acute and convalescent COVID-19. In each case, the material was cDNA or gDNA derived from T cells, B-cell-depleted T cells, or PBMCs.

In the original analysis: Cell counts per sample came from amplifying reference gene primers. Sequenced by immunoSEQ multiplex PCR; TCRdb stores in-frame clones only, minus some. V and J calls and clone size are copied from that table; D and trimming were computed from the DNA. The sample records about 250,000 clones, more than 70% being singletons. This clone was recorded only once. This TCR was recovered from a man in his forties or fifties with active or convalescent COVID-19. The source material was peripheral blood.

The CDR3 DNA reads as TGTGCCAGCAGCCCCCCCGGGTGGGGGGGTGAGCAGTTCTTC. It encodes CASSPPGWGGEQFF. The chain joins TRBV6-1 to TRBJ2-1; 7 positions match TRBD2. With 6 bases clipped from V and 9 bases from J, the junction kept 11 bases outside the gene matches. CDR3 size: 14 residues. Germline CDR1 is MNHNS and CDR2 is SASEGT.